The 2 T cell receptor beta chains below come from one sample, sequenced in a study of blood T cell repertoires in COVID-19. This table comes from immunoSEQ multiplex PCR, and its TCRdb copy is limited to in-frame clones, with some not included. The sample has some 150,000 clones; 80% to 85% are singletons. Sequencing used peripheral blood. These receptors came from a human donor in a cohort sampled during active COVID-19.

This sequence joins TRBV3-1 (or the pseudogene TRBV3-2) and TRBJ2-7; 13 nucleotides align to TRBD2. The ends lost 0 bases at V and 11 bases at J; junction bases unmatched: 4. This CDR3 has 14 amino acids. The germline V gene encodes CDR1 LGHDT and CDR2 YNNKEL (reference sequence). The DNA of the CDR3 is TGTGCCAGCAGCCAAGAGACTAGCGGGGGGAGAGAGTACTTC. Protein sequence: CASSQETSGGREYF.

The J gene is TRBJ1-1, the V gene TRBV5-4; 8 nucleotides line up with TRBD1. Germline assignment: CDR1 SGHNT and CDR2 YYREEE (reference sequence). With V trimmed by 2 bases and J by 5 bases, 5 bases remained unmatched. This CDR3 has 14 amino acids. The CDR3 loop is CASSLQTGATEAFF. The CDR3 bases are TGTGCCAGCAGCTTACAGACAGGGGCAACTGAAGCTTTCTTT.